A selection of T cell receptor beta chains follows, all from one sample in a study of breast tumors, draining lymph nodes, adjacent tissues. A single record per CDR3 protein comes from TCRdb applying MiXCR to the multiplex PCR reads. This table has over 130,000 distinct CDR3 sequences, approximately 32% appearing once. The sequencing sample was made of axillary lymph node tissue. These receptors originate from a female donor with breast cancer. Some clones in this sample may be carry-over from other donors' samples. Each CDR3 is given with its conserved first and last residue. The order of the fields is D gene, clone size, V gene, J gene, CDR3 protein, CDR3 DNA. D genes are given only for firm matches. Clone size is stated in some rows and not others, as once, few, many or a class when expanded.

TRBD2	many	TRBV3-1	TRBJ2-3	CASSHLAGGHGDTQYF	TGTGCCAGCAGCCACCTCGCGGGGGGGCATGGAGATACGCAGTATTTT
.	many	TRBV6-6	TRBJ2-1	CASARWINNEQFF	TGTGCCAGCGCCAGGTGGATAAACAATGAGCAGTTCTTC
TRBD1	.	TRBV6-1	TRBJ2-2	CASDLGTGNTGELFF	TGTGCCAGTGACCTTGGGACAGGGAACACCGGGGAGCTGTTTTTT
.	many	TRBV7-3	TRBJ2-1	CASSLIPQENEQFF	TGTGCCAGCAGCTTAATACCGCAGGAAAATGAGCAGTTCTTC
.	.	TRBV24-1	TRBJ1-6	CATSDLLSSGDSSPLHF	TGTGCCACCAGTGATTTGCTCAGCTCAGGAGACAGTTCACCCCTCCACTTT
TRBD1	many	TRBV18	TRBJ1-6	CASSPGTANSPLHF	TGTGCCAGCTCACCCGGGACAGCTAATTCACCCCTCCACTTT
.	many	TRBV6-5	TRBJ2-1	CASSSGAAGATYNEQFF	TGTGCCAGCAGTTCCGGCGCGGCAGGGGCTACATACAATGAGCAGTTCTTC
TRBD1	many	TRBV19	TRBJ2-7	CASSPGQGIAEQYF	TGTGCCAGTAGTCCCGGACAGGGAATTGCCGAGCAGTACTTC
TRBD1	many	TRBV3-1	TRBJ1-2	CASSPSRTGGLYGYTF	TGTGCCAGCAGCCCAAGCCGGACAGGGGGACTCTATGGCTACACCTTC
TRBD2	many	TRBV19	TRBJ2-5	CASSIGLAGDFETQYF	TGTGCCAGTAGTATTGGACTAGCGGGGGACTTTGAGACCCAGTACTTC
TRBD1	many	TRBV7-2	TRBJ1-2	CASSLGDRGNYGYTF	TGTGCCAGCAGCTTAGGGGACAGGGGGAACTATGGCTACACCTTC
TRBD2	.	TRBV18	TRBJ2-3	CASSSTSVAGFADTQYF	TGTGCCAGCTCATCTACTAGCGTAGCTGGCTTCGCAGATACGCAGTATTTT
TRBD1	.	TRBV20-1	TRBJ1-2	CSAWTGDHGYTF	TGCAGTGCTTGGACAGGGGATCATGGCTACACCTTC
.	.	TRBV15	TRBJ1-6	CATSRGNSPLHF	TGTGCCACCAGCAGGGGGAATTCACCCCTCCACTTT
.	.	TRBV11-2	TRBJ1-2	CAAGQEHGYTF	TGTGCTGCGGGGCAGGAACATGGCTACACCTTC
TRBD2	once	TRBV7-6	TRBJ2-7	CASSPYSGVYSYEQYF	TGTGCCAGCAGCCCCTATAGCGGGGTTTACTCCTACGAGCAGTACTTC
.	.	TRBV6-2/TRBV6-3	TRBJ1-2	CASSPLGAFYGYTF	TGTGCCAGCAGCCCTCTGGGGGCTTTCTATGGCTACACCTTC
TRBD1	many	TRBV6-5	TRBJ1-4	CASRTGGTNEKLFF	TGTGCCAGCAGGACAGGGGGAACTAATGAAAAACTGTTTTTT
TRBD1	many	TRBV18	TRBJ2-1	CASSPPGQEGQFF	TGTGCCAGCTCACCACCGGGACAGGAGGGACAGTTCTTC
.	few	TRBV6-6	TRBJ1-1	CASSSKSQENTEAFF	TGTGCCAGCAGTTCCAAGTCGCAGGAGAACACTGAAGCTTTCTTT
TRBD1	many	TRBV19	TRBJ2-3	CASSNPGQGRGTQYF	TGTGCCAGTAGTAACCCGGGACAGGGAAGGGGTACGCAGTATTTT